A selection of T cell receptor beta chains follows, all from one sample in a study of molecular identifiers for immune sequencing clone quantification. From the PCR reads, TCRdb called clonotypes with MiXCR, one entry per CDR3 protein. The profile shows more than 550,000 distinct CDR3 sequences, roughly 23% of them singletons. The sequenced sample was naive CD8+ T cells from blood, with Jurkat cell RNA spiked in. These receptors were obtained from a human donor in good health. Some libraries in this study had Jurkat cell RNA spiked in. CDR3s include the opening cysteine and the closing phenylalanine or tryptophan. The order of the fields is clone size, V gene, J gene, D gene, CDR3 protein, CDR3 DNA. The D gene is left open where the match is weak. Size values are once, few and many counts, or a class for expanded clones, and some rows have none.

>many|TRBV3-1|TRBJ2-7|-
CASSHLDSPYEQYF
TGTGCCAGCAGCCATCTAGACAGCCCCTACGAGCAGTACTTC
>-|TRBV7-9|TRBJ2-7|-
CASSTSPNYEQYF
TGTGCCAGCAGCACCTCCCCCAACTACGAGCAGTACTTC
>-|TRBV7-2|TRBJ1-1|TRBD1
CASSLVYGTGATEAFF
TGTGCCAGCAGCTTAGTTTACGGGACAGGGGCCACTGAAGCTTTCTTT
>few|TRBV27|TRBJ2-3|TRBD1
CASSLGRGGTYTQYF
TGTGCCAGCAGTTTGGGGCGAGGGGGCACGTATACGCAGTATTTT
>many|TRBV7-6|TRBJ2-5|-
CASSSPPGKGIFQETQYF
TGTGCCAGCAGCTCCCCCCCGGGCAAGGGGATTTTCCAAGAGACCCAGTACTTC
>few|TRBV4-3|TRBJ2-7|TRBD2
CASSRSSGASYEQYF
TGCGCCAGCAGCCGTTCTAGCGGGGCTTCCTACGAGCAGTACTTC
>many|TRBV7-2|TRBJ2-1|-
CASADTGISYNEQFF
TGTGCCAGCGCTGATACAGGGATCTCCTACAATGAGCAGTTCTTC
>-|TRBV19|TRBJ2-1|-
CASSMGAGTQYNEQFF
TGTGCCAGTAGTATGGGCGCCGGGACTCAGTACAATGAGCAGTTCTTC
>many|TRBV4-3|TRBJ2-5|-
CASSQEANLETQYF
TGCGCCAGCAGCCAAGAGGCAAACTTAGAGACCCAGTACTTC
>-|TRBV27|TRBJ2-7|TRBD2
CASSPLTVLAGLYELYF
TGTGCCAGCAGTCCGTTGACAGTACTAGCGGGGCTCTACGAGCTGTACTTC
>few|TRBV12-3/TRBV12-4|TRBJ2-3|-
CASSPSVAASTDTQYF
TGTGCCAGCAGCCCATCCGTAGCTGCTAGCACAGATACGCAGTATTTT
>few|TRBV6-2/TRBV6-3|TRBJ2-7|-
CASSLMITPGYEQYF
TGTGCCAGCAGTTTGATGATTACCCCGGGCTACGAGCAGTACTTC
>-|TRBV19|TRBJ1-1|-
CASSIDLWNGMHTEAFF
TGTGCCAGTAGTATAGATCTATGGAACGGGATGCACACTGAAGCTTTCTTT
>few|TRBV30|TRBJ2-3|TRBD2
CAWSEGLAGTDTQYF
TGTGCCTGGAGTGAGGGACTAGCGGGGACAGATACGCAGTATTTT
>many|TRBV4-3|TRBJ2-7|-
CASSPRGNSYEQYF
TGCGCCAGCAGCCCCCGTGGCAACTCCTACGAGCAGTACTTC
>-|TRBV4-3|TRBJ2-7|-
CASCPGLISYEQYF
TGCGCCAGCTGCCCTGGACTAATATCCTACGAGCAGTACTTC
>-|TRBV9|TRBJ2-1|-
CASSEGGAPSYNEQFF
TGTGCCAGCAGCGAGGGGGGGGCCCCATCTTACAATGAGCAGTTCTTC
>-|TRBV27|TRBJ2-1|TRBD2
CASSRLAGAPRVF
TGTGCCAGCAGTCGACTAGCGGGAGCCCCCCGTGTCTTT
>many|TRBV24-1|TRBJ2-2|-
CATSDAGELFF
TGTGCCACCAGTGATGCCGGGGAGCTGTTTTTT